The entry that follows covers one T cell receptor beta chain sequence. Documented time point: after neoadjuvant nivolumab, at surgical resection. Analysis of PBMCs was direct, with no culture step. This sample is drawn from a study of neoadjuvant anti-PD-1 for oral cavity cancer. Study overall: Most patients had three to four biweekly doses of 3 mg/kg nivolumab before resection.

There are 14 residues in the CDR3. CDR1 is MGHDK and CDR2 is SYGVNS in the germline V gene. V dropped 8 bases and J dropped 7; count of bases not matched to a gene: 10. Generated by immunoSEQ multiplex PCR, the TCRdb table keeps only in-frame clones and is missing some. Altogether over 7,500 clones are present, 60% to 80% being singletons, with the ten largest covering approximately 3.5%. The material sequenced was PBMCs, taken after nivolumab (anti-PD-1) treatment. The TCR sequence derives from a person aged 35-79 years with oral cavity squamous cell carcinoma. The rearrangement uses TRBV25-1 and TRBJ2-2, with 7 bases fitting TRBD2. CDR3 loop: CASGMGGWNGELFF. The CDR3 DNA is TGTGCCAGCGGTATGGGGGGGTGGAACGGGGAGCTGTTTTTT. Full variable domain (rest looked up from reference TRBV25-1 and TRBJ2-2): EADIYQTPRYLVIGTGKKITLECSQTMGHDKMYWYQQDPGMELHLIHYSYGVNSTEKGDLSSESTVSRIRTEHFPLTLESARPSHTSQYLCASGMGGWNGELFFGEGSRLTVL.